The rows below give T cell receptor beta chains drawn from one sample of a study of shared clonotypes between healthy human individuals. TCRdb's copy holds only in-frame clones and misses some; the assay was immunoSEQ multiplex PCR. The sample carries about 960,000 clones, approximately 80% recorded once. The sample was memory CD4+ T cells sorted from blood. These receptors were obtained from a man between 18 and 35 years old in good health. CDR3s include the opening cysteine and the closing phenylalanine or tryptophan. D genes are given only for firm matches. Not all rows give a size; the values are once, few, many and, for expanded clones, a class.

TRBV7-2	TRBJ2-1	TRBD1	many	CASSFGTGGVYEQFF	TGTGCCAGCAGCTTCGGGACAGGGGGCGTGTATGAGCAGTTCTTC
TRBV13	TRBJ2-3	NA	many	CASSLRATDTQYF	TGTGCCAGCAGCTTGAGGGCCACAGATACGCAGTATTTT
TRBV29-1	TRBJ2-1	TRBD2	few	CSVEDLSRGRVDEQFF	TGCAGCGTTGAAGATCTCTCACGCGGGAGGGTCGATGAGCAGTTCTTC
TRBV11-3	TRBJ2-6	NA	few	CASSLNGANVLTF	TGTGCCAGCAGCTTAAACGGGGCCAACGTCCTGACTTTC
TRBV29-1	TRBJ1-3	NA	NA	CSVGSSGNTIYF	TGCAGCGTTGGGAGCTCTGGAAACACCATATATTTT
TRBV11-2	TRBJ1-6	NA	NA	CASSLEGYNSPLHF	TGTGCCAGCAGCTTAGAAGGCTATAATTCACCCCTCCACTTT
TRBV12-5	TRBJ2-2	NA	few	CASGLGITGELFF	TGTGCTAGTGGTTTGGGGATCACCGGGGAGCTGTTTTTT
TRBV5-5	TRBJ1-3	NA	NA	CASSQGQSSGNTIYF	TGTGCCAGCAGCCAGGGACAAAGCTCTGGAAACACCATATATTTT
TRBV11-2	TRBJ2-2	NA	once	CASSLDRVSGELFF	TGTGCCAGCAGCTTAGACAGGGTGTCCGGGGAGCTGTTTTTT
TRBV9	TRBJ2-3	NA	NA	CASSGGDTDTQYF	TGTGCCAGCAGCGGCGGAGACACAGATACGCAGTATTTT
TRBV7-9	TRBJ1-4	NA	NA	CASSLGGSNEKLFF	TGTGCCAGCAGCTTAGGCGGGTCTAATGAAAAACTGTTTTTT
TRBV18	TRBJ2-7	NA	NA	CASSPRGPTYEQYF	TGTGCCAGCTCACCTCGGGGGCCCACCTACGAGCAGTACTTC
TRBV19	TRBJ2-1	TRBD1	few	CASSRTGGGYNEQFF	TGTGCCAGTAGTAGGACAGGGGGCGGATACAATGAGCAGTTCTTC
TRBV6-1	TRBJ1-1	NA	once	CASTLRPWYTEAFF	TGTGCCAGCACCCTACGACCATGGTACACTGAAGCTTTCTTT
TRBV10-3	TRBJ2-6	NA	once	CAISHQSSGANVLTF	TGTGCCATCAGTCATCAGTCCTCTGGGGCCAACGTCCTGACTTTC
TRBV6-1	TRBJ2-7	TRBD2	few	CASLRTSGSSYEQYF	TGTGCCAGCCTTCGGACTAGCGGGAGCTCCTACGAGCAGTACTTC
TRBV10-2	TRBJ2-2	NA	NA	CASRNSRTGGELFF	TGCGCCAGCAGGAACTCTAGGACCGGCGGGGAGCTGTTTTTT
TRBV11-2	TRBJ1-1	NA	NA	CASSLVDGRGTFF	TGTGCCAGCAGCTTAGTAGACGGGCGCGGAACTTTCTTT
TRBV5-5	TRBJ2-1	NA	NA	CASSLGPHNEQFF	TGTGCCAGCAGCTTGGGCCCGCACAATGAGCAGTTCTTC
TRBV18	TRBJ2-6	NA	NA	CASSPSSGANVLTF	TGTGCCAGCTCCCCTAGCTCTGGGGCCAACGTCCTGACTTTC
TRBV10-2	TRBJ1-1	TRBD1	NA	CASSSRTGHTEAFF	TGCGCCAGCAGTTCGAGGACAGGGCACACTGAAGCTTTCTTT
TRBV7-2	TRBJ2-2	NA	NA	CASSSSYREAVFF	TGTGCCAGCAGCTCATCATACAGGGAAGCGGTGTTTTTT
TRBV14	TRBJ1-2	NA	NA	CASSQDWGGYTF	TGTGCCAGCAGCCAAGACTGGGGGGGCTACACCTTC
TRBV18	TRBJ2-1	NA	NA	CASSPGSYNEQFF	TGTGCCAGCTCACCGGGCAGCTACAACGAGCAGTTCTTC
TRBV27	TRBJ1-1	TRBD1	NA	CASRETGPHTEAFF	TGTGCCAGCAGGGAGACAGGGCCCCACACTGAAGCTTTCTTT
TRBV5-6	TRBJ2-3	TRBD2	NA	CASSFSSGRPLDTQYF	TGTGCCAGCAGCTTTTCCAGCGGGAGGCCTCTCGATACGCAGTATTTT
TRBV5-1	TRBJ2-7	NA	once	CASSPDKVGEQYF	TGCGCCAGCAGCCCCGATAAGGTGGGCGAGCAGTACTTC
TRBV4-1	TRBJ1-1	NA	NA	CASSQEEGLSAFF	TGCGCCAGCAGCCAAGAAGAGGGCCTGAGCGCTTTCTTT
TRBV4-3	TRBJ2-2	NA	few	CASSQVGGNTGELFF	TGCGCCAGCAGCCAAGTTGGTGGGAACACCGGGGAGCTGTTTTTT
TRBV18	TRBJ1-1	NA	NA	CASSPGPGPETEAFF	TGTGCCAGCTCACCGGGCCCGGGCCCAGAGACTGAAGCTTTCTTT
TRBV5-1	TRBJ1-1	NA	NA	CASRLGLTGGNTEAFF	TGCGCCAGCAGACTGGGGTTGACGGGCGGTAACACTGAAGCTTTCTTT
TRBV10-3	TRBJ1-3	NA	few	CAIAPGQLGNTIYF	TGTGCCATTGCACCGGGACAACTTGGAAACACCATATATTTT
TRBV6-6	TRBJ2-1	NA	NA	CASSYKDPSYNEQFF	TGTGCCAGCAGTTACAAAGATCCCTCCTACAATGAGCAGTTCTTC
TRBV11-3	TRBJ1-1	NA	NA	CASSWRYVWNTEAFF	TGTGCCAGCAGCTGGAGGTATGTCTGGAACACTGAAGCTTTCTTT
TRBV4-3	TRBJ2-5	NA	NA	CASSQEIRTEETQYF	TGCGCCAGCAGCCAAGAAATCCGGACGGAAGAGACCCAGTACTTC
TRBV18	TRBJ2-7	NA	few	CASSLGGGSYEQYF	TGTGCCAGCTCCCTCGGTGGAGGTTCCTACGAGCAGTACTTC
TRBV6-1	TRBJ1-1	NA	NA	CASSLGRMNTEAFF	TGTGCCAGCTCCTTGGGACGGATGAACACTGAAGCTTTCTTT
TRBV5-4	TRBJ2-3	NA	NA	CASSLAGRGSTDTQYF	TGTGCCAGCAGCTTGGCCGGACGAGGGTCAACAGATACGCAGTATTTT
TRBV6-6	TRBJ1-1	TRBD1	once	CASSFHGTGSTEAFF	TGTGCCAGCAGTTTCCACGGGACAGGGAGTACTGAAGCTTTCTTT
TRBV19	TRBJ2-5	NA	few	CASRPGGKQETQYF	TGTGCCAGTCGGCCTGGGGGCAAGCAAGAGACCCAGTACTTC
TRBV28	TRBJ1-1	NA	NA	CASSPEMNTEAFF	TGTGCCAGCAGTCCGGAGATGAACACTGAAGCTTTCTTT
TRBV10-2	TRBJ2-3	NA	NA	CASSESNPRSDTQYF	TGCGCCAGCAGTGAGTCGAATCCTAGGTCGGATACGCAGTATTTT
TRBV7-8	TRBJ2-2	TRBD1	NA	CASSLWSGLRDRVAGELFF	TGTGCCAGCAGCTTATGGAGTGGGCTCCGGGACAGGGTTGCCGGGGAGCTGTTTTTT
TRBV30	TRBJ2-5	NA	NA	CAWGRKQGLQETQYF	TGTGCCTGGGGGAGAAAACAGGGACTACAAGAGACCCAGTACTTC
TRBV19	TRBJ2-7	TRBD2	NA	CASSLQASGSYEQYF	TGTGCCAGTAGCCTCCAGGCTAGCGGGAGCTACGAGCAGTACTTC
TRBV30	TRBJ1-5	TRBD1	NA	CAWSSGTGGGQPQHF	TGTGCCTGGAGTTCCGGGACAGGGGGAGGTCAGCCCCAGCATTTT
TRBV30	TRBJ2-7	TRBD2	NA	CAWRGRDEQYF	TGTGCCTGGAGAGGGAGGGACGAGCAGTACTTC